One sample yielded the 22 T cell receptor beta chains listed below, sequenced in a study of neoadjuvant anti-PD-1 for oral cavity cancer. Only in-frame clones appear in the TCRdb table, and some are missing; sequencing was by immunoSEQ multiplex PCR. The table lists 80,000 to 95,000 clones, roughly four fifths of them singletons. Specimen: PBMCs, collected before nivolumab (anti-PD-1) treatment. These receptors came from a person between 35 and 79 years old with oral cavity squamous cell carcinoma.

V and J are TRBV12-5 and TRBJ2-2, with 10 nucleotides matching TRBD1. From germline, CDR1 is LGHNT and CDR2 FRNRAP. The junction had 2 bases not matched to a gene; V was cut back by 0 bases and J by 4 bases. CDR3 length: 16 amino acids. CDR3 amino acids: CASGLVRTGGTGELFF. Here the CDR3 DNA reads TGTGCTAGTGGTTTGGTACGGACAGGGGGCACCGGGGAGCTGTTTTTT.

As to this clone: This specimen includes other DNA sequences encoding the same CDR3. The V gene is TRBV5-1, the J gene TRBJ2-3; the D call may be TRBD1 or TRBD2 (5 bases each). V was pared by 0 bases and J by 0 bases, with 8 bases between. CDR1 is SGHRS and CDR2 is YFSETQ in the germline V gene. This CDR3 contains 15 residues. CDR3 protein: CASSLDRTSTDTQYF. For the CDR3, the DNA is TGCGCCAGCAGCTTGGACAGGACTAGCACAGATACGCAGTATTTT.

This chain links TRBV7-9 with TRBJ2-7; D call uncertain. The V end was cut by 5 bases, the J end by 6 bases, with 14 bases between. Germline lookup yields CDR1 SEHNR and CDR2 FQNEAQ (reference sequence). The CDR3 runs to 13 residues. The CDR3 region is CASSPTPVGEQYF. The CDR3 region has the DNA TGTGCCAGCAGCCCCACGCCGGTCGGCGAGCAGTACTTC. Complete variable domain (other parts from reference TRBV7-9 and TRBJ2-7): DTGVSQNPRHKITKRGQNVTFRCDPISEHNRLYWYRQTLGQGPEFLTYFQNEAQLEKSRLLSDRFSAERPKGSFSTLEIQRTEQGDSAMYLCASSPTPVGEQYFGPGTRLTVT.

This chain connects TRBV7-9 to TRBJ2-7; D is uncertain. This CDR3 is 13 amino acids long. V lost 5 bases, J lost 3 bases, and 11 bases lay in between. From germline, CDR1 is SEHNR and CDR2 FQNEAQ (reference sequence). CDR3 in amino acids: CASSANQFYEQYF. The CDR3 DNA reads TGTGCCAGCAGCGCAAACCAGTTCTACGAGCAGTACTTC. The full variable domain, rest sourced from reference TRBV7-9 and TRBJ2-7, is DTGVSQNPRHKITKRGQNVTFRCDPISEHNRLYWYRQTLGQGPEFLTYFQNEAQLEKSRLLSDRFSAERPKGSFSTLEIQRTEQGDSAMYLCASSANQFYEQYFGPGTRLTVT.

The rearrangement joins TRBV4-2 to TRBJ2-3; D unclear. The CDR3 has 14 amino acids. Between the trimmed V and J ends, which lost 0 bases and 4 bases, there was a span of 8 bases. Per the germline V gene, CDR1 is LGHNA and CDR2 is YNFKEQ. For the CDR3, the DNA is TGTGCCAGCAGCCAAGATCTCCTGGCAGATACGCAGTATTTT. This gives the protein CASSQDLLADTQYF.

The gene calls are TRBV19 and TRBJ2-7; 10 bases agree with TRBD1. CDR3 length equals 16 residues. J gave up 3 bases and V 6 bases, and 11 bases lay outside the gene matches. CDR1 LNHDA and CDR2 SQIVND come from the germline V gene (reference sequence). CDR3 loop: CASSPISGTGVYEQYF. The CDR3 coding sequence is TGTGCCAGTAGCCCTATTTCCGGGACAGGGGTCTACGAGCAGTACTTC.

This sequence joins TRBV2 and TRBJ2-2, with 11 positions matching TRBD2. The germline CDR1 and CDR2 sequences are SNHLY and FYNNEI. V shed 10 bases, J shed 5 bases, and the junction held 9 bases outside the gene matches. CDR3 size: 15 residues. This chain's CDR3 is CATKPGLAVTGELFF. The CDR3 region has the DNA TGTGCCACTAAACCGGGACTAGCGGTAACCGGGGAGCTGTTTTTT. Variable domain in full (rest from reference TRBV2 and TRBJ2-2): EPEVTQTPSHQVTQMGQEVILRCVPISNHLYFYWYRQILGQKVEFLVSFYNNEISEKSEIFDDQFSVERPDGSNFTLKIRSTKLEDSAMYFCATKPGLAVTGELFFGEGSRLTVL.

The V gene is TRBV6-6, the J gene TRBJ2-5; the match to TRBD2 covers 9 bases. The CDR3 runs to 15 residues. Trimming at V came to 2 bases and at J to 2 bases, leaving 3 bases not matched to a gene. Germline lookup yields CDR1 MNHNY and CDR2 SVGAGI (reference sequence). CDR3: CASSYLAGPQETQYF. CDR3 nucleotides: TGTGCCAGCAGTTACCTAGCGGGACCGCAAGAGACCCAGTACTTC.

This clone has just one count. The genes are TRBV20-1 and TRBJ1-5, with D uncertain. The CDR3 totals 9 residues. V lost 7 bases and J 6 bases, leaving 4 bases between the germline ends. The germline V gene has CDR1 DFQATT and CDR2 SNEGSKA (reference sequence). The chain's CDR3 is CSVGQPQHF. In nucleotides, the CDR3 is TGCAGTGTTGGTCAGCCCCAGCATTTT.

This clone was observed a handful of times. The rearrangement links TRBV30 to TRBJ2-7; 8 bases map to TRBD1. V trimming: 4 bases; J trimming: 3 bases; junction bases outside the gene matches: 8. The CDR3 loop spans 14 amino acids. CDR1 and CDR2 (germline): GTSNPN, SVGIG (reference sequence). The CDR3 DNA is TGTGCCTGGACAATAGGACAGGGATTCTACGAGCAGTACTTC. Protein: CAWTIGQGFYEQYF.

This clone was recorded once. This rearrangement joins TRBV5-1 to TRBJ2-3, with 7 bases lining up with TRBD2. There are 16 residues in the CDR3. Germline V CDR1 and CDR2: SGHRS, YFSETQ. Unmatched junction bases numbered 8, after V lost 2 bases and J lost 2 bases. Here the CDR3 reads CASSFTSALTTDTQYF. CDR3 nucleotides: TGCGCCAGCAGCTTCACTAGCGCCCTAACCACAGATACGCAGTATTTT.

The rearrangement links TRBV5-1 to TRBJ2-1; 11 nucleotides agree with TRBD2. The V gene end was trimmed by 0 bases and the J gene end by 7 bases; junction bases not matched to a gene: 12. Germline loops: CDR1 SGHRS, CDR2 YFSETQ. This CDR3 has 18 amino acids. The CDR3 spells CASSLAGAIAGGPNEQFF. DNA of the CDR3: TGCGCCAGCAGCTTGGCCGGGGCCATAGCGGGAGGGCCAAATGAGCAGTTCTTC.

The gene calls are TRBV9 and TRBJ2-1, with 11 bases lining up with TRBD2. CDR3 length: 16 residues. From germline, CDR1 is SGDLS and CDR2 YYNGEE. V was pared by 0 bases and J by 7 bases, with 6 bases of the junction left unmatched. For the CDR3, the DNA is TGTGCCAGCAGCGTAGCGGTAGCGGGAGGGAGAAATGAGCAGTTCTTC. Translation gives CASSVAVAGGRNEQFF.

For the CDR3, the DNA is TGTGCCAGCAGTGATCGGGGCGCGATCTATGAGCAGTTCTTC. Its translation is CASSDRGAIYEQFF. The J gene is TRBJ2-1, the V gene TRBV2; D assignment may be TRBD1 or TRBD2 (5 bases each). Germline lookup yields CDR1 SNHLY and CDR2 FYNNEI. V lost 3 bases and J lost 8, with 14 bases in between. This CDR3 has 14 amino acids.

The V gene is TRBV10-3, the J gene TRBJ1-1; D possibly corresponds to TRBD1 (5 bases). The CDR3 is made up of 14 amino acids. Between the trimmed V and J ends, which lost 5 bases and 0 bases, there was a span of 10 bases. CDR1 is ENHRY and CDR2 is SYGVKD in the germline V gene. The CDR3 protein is CAISRGSMNTEAFF. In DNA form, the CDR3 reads TGTGCCATCAGTCGGGGCTCCATGAACACTGAAGCTTTCTTT.

The DNA of the CDR3 is TGTGCCAGCAGCCCCCGACTAGGGGCAGATACGCAGTATTTT. Its translation is CASSPRLGADTQYF. V is TRBV7-3 and J is TRBJ2-3, with a weak D call TRBD2 (6 bases). This CDR3 has 14 residues. Per germline, CDR1 SGHTA and CDR2 FQGTGA. The V end was cut by 5 bases, the J end by 4 bases, with 13 bases between.

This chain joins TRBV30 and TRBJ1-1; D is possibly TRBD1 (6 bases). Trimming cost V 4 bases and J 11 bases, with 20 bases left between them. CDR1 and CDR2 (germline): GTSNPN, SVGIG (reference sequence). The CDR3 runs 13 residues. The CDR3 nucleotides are TGTGCCTGGAAAGAATTTCAGGGGTTTGGGGCTTTCTTT. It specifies CAWKEFQGFGAFF.

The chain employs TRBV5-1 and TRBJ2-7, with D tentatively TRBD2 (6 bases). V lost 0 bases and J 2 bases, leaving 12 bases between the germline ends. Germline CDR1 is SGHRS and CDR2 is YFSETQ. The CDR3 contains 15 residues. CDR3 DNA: TGCGCCAGCAGCTTGGAGCGGGCGGGCCCCTACGAGCAGTACTTC. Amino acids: CASSLERAGPYEQYF.

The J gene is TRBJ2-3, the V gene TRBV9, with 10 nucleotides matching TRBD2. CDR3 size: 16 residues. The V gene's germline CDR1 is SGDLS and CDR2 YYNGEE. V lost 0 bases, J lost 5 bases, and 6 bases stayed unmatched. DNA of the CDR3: TGTGCCAGCAGCGTAGGCTCTAGCGGGAGCCTAGATACGCAGTATTTT. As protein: CASSVGSSGSLDTQYF.

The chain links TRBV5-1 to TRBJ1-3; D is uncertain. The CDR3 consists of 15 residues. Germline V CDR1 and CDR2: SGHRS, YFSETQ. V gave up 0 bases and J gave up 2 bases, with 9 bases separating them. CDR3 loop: CASSLAERAGNTIYF. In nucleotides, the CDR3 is TGCGCCAGCAGCTTGGCTGAGAGGGCTGGAAACACCATATATTTT.

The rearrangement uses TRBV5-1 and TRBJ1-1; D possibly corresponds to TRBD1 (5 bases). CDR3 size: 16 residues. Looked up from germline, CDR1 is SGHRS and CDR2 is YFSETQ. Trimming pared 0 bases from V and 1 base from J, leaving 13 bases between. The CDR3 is CASSLAGAPGNTEAFF. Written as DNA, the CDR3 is TGCGCCAGCAGCTTGGCCGGGGCCCCCGGGAACACTGAAGCTTTCTTT.

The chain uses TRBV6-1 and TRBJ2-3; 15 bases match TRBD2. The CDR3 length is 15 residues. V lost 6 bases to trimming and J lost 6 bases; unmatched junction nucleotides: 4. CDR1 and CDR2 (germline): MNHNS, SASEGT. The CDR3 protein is CASRRGTSGRDTQYF. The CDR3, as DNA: TGTGCCAGCAGGAGGGGGACTAGCGGGAGGGATACGCAGTATTTT.